This TCR beta chain was recorded in a study of blood T cell repertoires in COVID-19. The overall study: Sites across the United States, Italy and Spain contributed samples from acute and convalescent COVID-19.

How the authors handled the data: How many nucleated cells were present was estimated from reference gene primer amplification. Sequencing used immunoSEQ multiplex PCR; TCRdb keeps in-frame clones, though not all of them. V and J calls plus clone size are reproduced from that table; the DNA served to infer D and trimming. The data show roughly 410,000 clones, roughly 90% seen once. Seattle-derived patients entered the study during active infection and were followed longitudinally. Trimming took 0 bases from V and 0 from J, leaving 9 bases between them. Germline V lookup: CDR1 SGHDT, CDR2 YYEEEE. The CDR3 totals 15 residues.

The sequence was obtained from a woman aged 40-49 years with COVID-19, enrolled during active disease. The V call is TRBV5-6, the J call TRBJ1-1; D call uncertain. Input material: peripheral blood. The CDR3 bases are TGTGCCAGCAGCTTGGCGGGGAATATGAACACTGAAGCTTTCTTT. Amino acids: CASSLAGNMNTEAFF.